The 21 T cell receptor beta chains below come from one sample, sequenced in a study of blood T cell repertoires in COVID-19. Data came from immunoSEQ multiplex PCR; TCRdb stores just in-frame clones and leaves some out. Here the sample spans around 250,000 clones, 82% being singletons. Sequencing was done on a sample of peripheral blood. Receptors were obtained from a young woman with acute or convalescent COVID-19.

V is TRBV7-6 and J is TRBJ2-5; 10 bases fit TRBD2. The V segment lost 1 base and the J segment 6 bases; nucleotides outside the gene matches: 8. In germline, CDR1 is SGHVS, CDR2 FNYEAQ. The CDR3 is 16 amino acids. The CDR3 nucleotides read TGTGCCAGCAGCTTAGGGGCTAGCGGGAGTACGCAGACCCAGTACTTC. Translating gives CASSLGASGSTQTQYF.

The CDR3 sequence: CSVETGLNYGYTF. CDR3 coding DNA: TGCAGCGTTGAAACAGGGTTGAACTATGGCTACACCTTC. This chain uses TRBV29-1 with TRBJ1-2; the D gene is possibly TRBD1 (6 bases). The CDR3 runs 13 residues. Germline V gene lookup returns CDR1 SQVTM and CDR2 ANQGSEA. Trimming cost V 2 bases and J 2 bases, with 9 bases left between them.

Remarks on this clone: Other nucleotide sequences in the sample specify the same CDR3. The J gene is TRBJ2-7, the V gene TRBV27; TRBD1 matches at 8 bases. CDR1 MNHEY and CDR2 SMNVEV come from the germline V gene (reference sequence). CDR3 length equals 16 residues. V lost 5 bases, J lost 1 base, and 10 bases stayed unmatched. The CDR3 loop reads CASSHQGAPESYEQYF. The DNA of the CDR3 is TGTGCCAGCAGTCATCAGGGGGCACCGGAGTCCTACGAGCAGTACTTC.

CDR3 nucleotides: TGTGCCAGCAGTGATGGGCTCGGAACCTACAATGAGCAGTTCTTC. It encodes CASSDGLGTYNEQFF. The chain employs TRBV6-4 and TRBJ2-1; D call uncertain. Trimming removed 3 bases at V and 2 bases at J, with 11 bases between. This CDR3 spans 15 amino acids. The V gene's germline CDR1 is MRHNA and CDR2 SNTAGT.

The chain recombines TRBV12-3 or TRBV12-4 with TRBJ1-1, with a weak D call TRBD1 (6 bases). The CDR3 has 13 residues. Deletions cut 3 bases from V and 11 bases from J, with 16 bases between. The CDR3 region has the DNA TGTGCCAGCAGTTTCGGGACACCTATTAGGGCTTTCTTT. This sequence encodes CASSFGTPIRAFF.

This clone occurred a few times. The chain joins TRBV30 to TRBJ1-6; D unclear. Germline V CDR1 and CDR2: GTSNPN, SVGIG (reference sequence). This CDR3 is built from 18 residues. The V and J ends lost 0 bases and 0 bases respectively, with 15 bases between them. The CDR3 reads CAWSVSLLPSSYNSPLHF. As DNA, the CDR3 is TGTGCCTGGAGTGTCTCATTACTCCCGAGCTCCTATAATTCACCCCTCCACTTT.

This sequence joins TRBV2 and TRBJ2-1, with 7 bases lining up with TRBD2. Germline V gene lookup returns CDR1 SNHLY and CDR2 FYNNEI. Trimming removed 3 bases from V and 4 bases from J; junction bases left unmatched: 9. The CDR3 is 16 residues long. The CDR3 reads CASSDGAGVQYNEQFF. For the CDR3, the DNA is TGTGCCAGCAGTGACGGGGCGGGAGTGCAGTACAATGAGCAGTTCTTC. Drawing the rest from reference TRBV2 and TRBJ2-1, the complete variable domain is EPEVTQTPSHQVTQMGQEVILRCVPISNHLYFYWYRQILGQKVEFLVSFYNNEISEKSEIFDDQFSVERPDGSNFTLKIRSTKLEDSAMYFCASSDGAGVQYNEQFFGPGTRLTVL.

This sequence joins TRBV28 and TRBJ2-1, with 7 bases matching TRBD1. Germline V gene lookup returns CDR1 MDHEN and CDR2 SYDVKM. This CDR3 has 15 residues. J was trimmed by 2 bases and V by 3 bases; bases with no gene match: 4. The CDR3 protein is CASSFTGVAYNEQFF. Here the CDR3 DNA reads TGTGCCAGCAGTTTCACAGGGGTTGCCTACAATGAGCAGTTCTTC.

The V call is TRBV6-5, the J call TRBJ1-1; 12 positions agree with TRBD1. This CDR3 has 12 amino acids. Germline V gives CDR1 MNHEY, CDR2 SVGAGI. V lost 6 bases to trimming and J lost 11 bases; unmatched junction nucleotides: 4. Here the CDR3 DNA reads TGTGCCAGCAGCCGGGGACAGGGGGCGGCTTTCTTT. It encodes CASSRGQGAAFF.

This clone was found a few times. The chain is built from TRBV7-2 and TRBJ2-7; 8 nucleotides agree with TRBD1. This CDR3 is built from 16 residues. Trimming removed 3 bases from V and 2 bases from J; junction bases left unmatched: 9. CDR1 is SGHTA, CDR2 FQGNSA, per germline. For the CDR3, the DNA is TGTGCCAGCAGCTTGAGGTTTGGGGACAGGACCTACGAGCAGTACTTC. It codes for CASSLRFGDRTYEQYF. Based on the CDR3 plus reference TRBV7-2 and TRBJ2-7, the full variable domain is GAGVSQSPSNKVTEKGKDVELRCDPISGHTALYWYRQSLGQGLEFLIYFQGNSAPDKSGLPSDRFSAERTGGSVSTLTIQRTQQEDSAVYLCASSLRFGDRTYEQYFGPGTRLTVT.

The gene calls are TRBV7-2 and TRBJ1-2; TRBD1 is a possible D gene (6 bases). This CDR3 has 13 amino acids. The germline CDR1 and CDR2 sequences are SGHTA and FQGNSA. Trimming shortened V by 5 bases and J by 4 bases, and 11 bases separated the two germline ends. The CDR3 coding sequence is TGTGCCAGCAGCAACCGGGACACCTATGGCTACACCTTC. Amino acids: CASSNRDTYGYTF.

This rearrangement joins TRBV7-2 to TRBJ2-2, with TRBD1 as a possible D gene (7 bases). CDR3 size: 14 residues. The V end was cut by 5 bases, the J end by 8 bases, with 15 bases between. The germline V gene has CDR1 SGHTA and CDR2 FQGNSA. The CDR3 loop reads CASSPTTGRGELFF. The CDR3 bases are TGTGCCAGCAGCCCCACGACAGGGAGGGGGGAGCTGTTTTTT.

The J gene is TRBJ2-2, the V gene TRBV28; D may be TRBD2 (5 bases). From germline, CDR1 is MDHEN and CDR2 SYDVKM. The V and J ends lost 6 bases and 1 base respectively, with 12 bases between them. The CDR3 totals 15 residues. CDR3 region: CASSPRGRNTGELFF. For the CDR3, the DNA is TGTGCCAGCAGCCCCCGGGGTCGGAACACCGGGGAGCTGTTTTTT. Complete variable domain (other parts from reference TRBV28 and TRBJ2-2): DVKVTQSSRYLVKRTGEKVFLECVQDMDHENMFWYRQDPGLGLRLIYFSYDVKMKEKGDIPEGYSVSREKKERFSLILESASTNQTSMYLCASSPRGRNTGELFFGEGSRLTVL.

This rearrangement joins TRBV7-2 to TRBJ2-2, with 7 bases fitting TRBD1. The CDR3 loop spans 14 amino acids. V trimming: 1 base; J trimming: 6 bases; junction bases outside the gene matches: 2. Germline V gene lookup returns CDR1 SGHTA and CDR2 FQGNSA. The CDR3 nucleotides read TGTGCCAGCAGCTTAGAACAGGGGTCCGGGGAGCTGTTTTTT. Its protein product is CASSLEQGSGELFF.

DNA of the CDR3: TGTGCCAGCAGCTTAGAATACTCTGGAAACACCATATATTTT. Its protein product is CASSLEYSGNTIYF. The chain has TRBV7-2 and TRBJ1-3; D unclear. Germline values: CDR1 SGHTA, CDR2 FQGNSA. The CDR3 loop spans 14 amino acids. V lost 1 base and J lost 0, with 4 bases in between.

This clone showed up just a few times. V and J are TRBV4-1 and TRBJ1-5; D possibly corresponds to TRBD1 (6 bases). The CDR3 is 17 amino acids. Looked up from germline, CDR1 is MGHRA and CDR2 is YSYEKL. Trimming stripped 0 bases from V and 4 bases from J, with 16 bases between. The CDR3 bases are TGCGCCAGCAGCCAAGATAAGCAGGGGTTCCTTAATCAGCCCCAGCATTTT. This encodes CASSQDKQGFLNQPQHF.

J is TRBJ2-7 and V is TRBV27, with D perhaps matching TRBD2 (5 bases). V lost 7 bases and J 3 bases, leaving 13 bases between the germline ends. Germline CDR1 reads MNHEY; CDR2 reads SMNVEV (reference sequence). The CDR3 totals 13 residues. The CDR3 DNA is TGTGCCAGCAAGAGGGTCTTCGGCTACGAGCAGTACTTC. Protein: CASKRVFGYEQYF.

The J gene is TRBJ2-7, the V gene TRBV5-1, with TRBD1 matching over 7 bases. The CDR3 covers 14 residues. Germline CDR1 reads SGHRS; CDR2 reads YFSETQ. With V trimmed by 3 bases and J by 3 bases, 6 bases remained unmatched. In DNA form, the CDR3 reads TGCGCCAGCAGCTCCGGGACAGAACTCTACGAGCAGTACTTC. This encodes CASSSGTELYEQYF. Full variable domain (missing parts from reference TRBV5-1 and TRBJ2-7): KAGVTQTPRYLIKTRGQQVTLSCSPISGHRSVSWYQQTPGQGLQFLFEYFSETQRNKGNFPGRFSGRQFSNSRSEMNVSTLELGDSALYLCASSSGTELYEQYFGPGTRLTVT.

This clone was seen only once. The chain links TRBV6-4 to TRBJ2-1, with 10 nucleotides matching TRBD2. Germline loops: CDR1 MRHNA, CDR2 SNTAGT. This CDR3 region has 19 residues. Trimming at V came to 5 bases and at J to 4 bases, leaving 17 bases not matched to a gene. CDR3 residues: CASSPRASGRQFLYNEQFF. Here the CDR3 DNA reads TGTGCCAGCAGTCCCCGAGCTAGCGGGAGACAGTTTCTTTACAATGAGCAGTTCTTC.

The J gene is TRBJ1-1, the V gene TRBV19; D uncertain. The CDR3 runs to 13 residues. Germline V gene lookup returns CDR1 LNHDA and CDR2 SQIVND (reference sequence). With 10 bases removed from V and 0 bases from J, the gap between germline ends came to 12 bases. The CDR3 sequence: CATSGILNTEAFF. The CDR3 DNA sequence: TGTGCCACCTCCGGGATTTTGAACACTGAAGCTTTCTTT. The whole variable domain, filled in from reference TRBV19 and TRBJ1-1, reads DGGITQSPKYLFRKEGQNVTLSCEQNLNHDAMYWYRQDPGQGLRLIYYSQIVNDFQKGDIAEGYSVSREKKESFPLTVTSAQKNPTAFYLCATSGILNTEAFFGQGTRLTVV.

The CDR3 DNA reads as TGTGCCAGCAGAAGGACAGGGAGAGGAATTTACGAGCAGTACTTC. Translation: CASRRTGRGIYEQYF. This chain connects TRBV6-5 to TRBJ2-7; 8 bases are shared with TRBD1. The germline CDR1 and CDR2 sequences are MNHEY and SVGAGI. The CDR3 has 15 amino acids. The V and J ends lost 6 bases and 4 bases, in that order; junction bases with no gene match: 11.